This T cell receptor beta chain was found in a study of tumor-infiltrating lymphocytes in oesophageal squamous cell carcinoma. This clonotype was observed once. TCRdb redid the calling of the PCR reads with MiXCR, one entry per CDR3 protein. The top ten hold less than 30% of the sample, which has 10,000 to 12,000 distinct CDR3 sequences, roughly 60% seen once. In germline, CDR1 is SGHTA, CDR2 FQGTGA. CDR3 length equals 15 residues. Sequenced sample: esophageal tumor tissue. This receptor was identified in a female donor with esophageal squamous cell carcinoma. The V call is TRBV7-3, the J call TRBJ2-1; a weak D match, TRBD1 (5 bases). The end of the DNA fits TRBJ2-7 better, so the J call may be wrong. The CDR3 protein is CASSSPRTRSYEQYF. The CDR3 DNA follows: TGTGCCAGCAGCTCGCCCCGGACACGTTCCTACGAGCAGTACTTC.